This T cell receptor beta chain is from a study of CD8 T cells in ankylosing spondylitis. Overall study findings and caveats: The authors found the disease-linked clones to be CD8+ and relatively rare in peripheral blood. Characteristic of ankylosing spondylitis blood, it appeared, was a TCR beta motif comprising several highly homologous variants. In ankylosing spondylitis patients, matched synovial fluid reportedly showed significant enrichment of disease-linked clones.

Using quantitative 5'-RACE with molecular barcodes, the authors made TCR beta libraries. A single record per CDR3 protein comes from TCRdb applying MiXCR to the 5' RACE reads. The profile shows 190,000 or so distinct CDR3 sequences, about 13% of them singletons. In regard to this clonotype: Its antigen remains unidentified.

The sequenced sample consisted of blood, either unsorted or a sorted T cell fraction (not recorded which). The origin of this receptor is a male donor with ankylosing spondylitis or in good health (not recorded which).

CDR3 in amino acids: CASSGTGAYTF. CDR3 coding DNA: TGTGCCAGCAGTGGGACAGGAGCCTACACCTTC. The rearrangement joins TRBV6-5 to TRBJ1-2, with 8 bases aligning to TRBD1. CDR1 MNHEY and CDR2 SVGAGI come from the germline V gene. V gave up 5 bases and J gave up 10 bases; unmatched junction bases: 3. The CDR3 length is 11 residues.